This TCR beta chain derives from a study of cytotoxic CD8 clonotypes in ibrutinib-treated CLL. Trimming took 4 bases from V and 0 from J, leaving 4 bases between them. The germline V gene encodes CDR1 ENHRY and CDR2 SYGVKD. The CDR3 spans 13 residues. Cryopreserved PBMCs supplied roughly 2.1 micrograms of genomic DNA for TCR beta libraries. The repertoire was sequenced with immunoSEQ multiplex PCR; TCRdb's copy has only in-frame clones and lacks some. The repertoire holds 6,500 to 9,000 clones, with 60% to 80% as singletons. This receptor was taken from a human donor with chronic lymphocytic leukemia. The gene calls are TRBV10-3 and TRBJ1-3; D is uncertain. Sequenced material: PBMCs, taken before ibrutinib treatment. CDR3 DNA sequence: TGTGCCATCAGTGGGGACTCTGGAAACACCATATATTTT. It encodes CAISGDSGNTIYF.